The rows below give T cell receptor beta chains drawn from one sample of a study of CD4 T cells in relation to SARS-CoV-2 and coronaviruses. The table came from immunoSEQ multiplex PCR; TCRdb's copy has only in-frame clones and leaves some out. The sample includes approximately 59,000 clones, more than 75% of them seen just once. The sample consisted of memory CD4+ T cells from PBMCs. These receptors were taken from a human donor in good health. Both conserved end residues are part of each CDR3. The order of the fields is J gene, V gene, clone size, D gene, CDR3 DNA, CDR3 protein. The D gene is left open where the match is weak. Expanded clones are given a class, and other clones once, few, many or no size at all.

TRBJ2-1	TRBV3-1/TRBV3-2	.	TRBD2	TGTGCCAGCAGCCTCCCGACTAGCGGGAGATACAATGAGCAGTTCTTC	CASSLPTSGRYNEQFF
TRBJ2-7	TRBV7-8	.	.	TGTGCCACCAGCACTGAGGAACTTTCCTACGAGCAGTACTTC	CATSTEELSYEQYF
TRBJ2-7	TRBV6-5	.	.	TGTGCCAGTCGTTCCCCGTGGCAGACAGACGAGCAGTACTTC	CASRSPWQTDEQYF
TRBJ2-7	TRBV29-1	.	TRBD2	TGCAGCGTGCGGGCTAGCGGGAGAAACTACGAGCAGTACTTC	CSVRASGRNYEQYF
TRBJ2-2	TRBV7-2	.	.	TGTGCCAGCAGCCCGGGACTCAACACCGGGGAGCTGTTTTTT	CASSPGLNTGELFF
TRBJ2-2	TRBV5-1	.	TRBD1	TGCGCCAGCAGTACTGGGGACAGTTACACCGGGGAGCTGTTTTTT	CASSTGDSYTGELFF
TRBJ2-3	TRBV19	.	TRBD2	TGTGCCAGTAGATCCCGGGGTAGCGGGAGCGCAGATACGCAGTATTTT	CASRSRGSGSADTQYF
TRBJ2-1	TRBV19	.	.	TGTGCCAGCCGTAGGCCTAGCTCCTACAATGAGCAGTTCTTC	CASRRPSSYNEQFF
TRBJ2-5	TRBV11-2	.	TRBD1	TGTGCCAGCAGCCCGAGGGGACAGTACCAAGAGACCCAGTACTTC	CASSPRGQYQETQYF
TRBJ2-1	TRBV6-4	few	.	TGTGCCAGCAGTGACAGGTACAATGAGCAGTTCTTC	CASSDRYNEQFF
TRBJ2-1	TRBV7-3	.	.	TGTGCCAGCAACAACCCACCGGTACTCTCCTACAATGAGCAGTTCTTC	CASNNPPVLSYNEQFF
TRBJ1-5	TRBV5-4	.	TRBD1	TGTGCCACCGGACGTGCAGGGGGCGGTCAGCCCCAGCATTTT	CATGRAGGGQPQHF
TRBJ2-1	TRBV18	few	TRBD2	TGTGCCAGCTCACCAAAGACTAGCGTCCTTTCCTCCTACAATGAGCAGTTCTTC	CASSPKTSVLSSYNEQFF
TRBJ1-5	TRBV4-1	few	.	TGCGCCAGCAGCCAAGATCGTCGGCAGCCCCAGCATTTT	CASSQDRRQPQHF
TRBJ1-5	TRBV19	.	.	TGTGCCAGTAAGCCCCGACAGGCTTGGGAAAATCAGCCCCAGCATTTT	CASKPRQAWENQPQHF
TRBJ2-5	TRBV7-9	.	TRBD1	TGTGCCAGCAGCTTAACCCTCAGGGGGCGCCGGCAAGAGACCCAGTACTTC	CASSLTLRGRRQETQYF
TRBJ1-2	TRBV5-6	.	TRBD1	TGTGCCAGCAGCCTGGGGACAGGAGGGTTTGGCTATGGCTACACCTTC	CASSLGTGGFGYGYTF
TRBJ2-1	TRBV5-1	.	TRBD2	TGCGCCAGCAGCCCGGGACTAGCGGCCTACAATGAGCAGTTCTTC	CASSPGLAAYNEQFF
TRBJ2-3	TRBV6-5	once	.	TGTGCCAGCAGTTACAGGGGGGCTACAGATACGCAGTATTTT	CASSYRGATDTQYF